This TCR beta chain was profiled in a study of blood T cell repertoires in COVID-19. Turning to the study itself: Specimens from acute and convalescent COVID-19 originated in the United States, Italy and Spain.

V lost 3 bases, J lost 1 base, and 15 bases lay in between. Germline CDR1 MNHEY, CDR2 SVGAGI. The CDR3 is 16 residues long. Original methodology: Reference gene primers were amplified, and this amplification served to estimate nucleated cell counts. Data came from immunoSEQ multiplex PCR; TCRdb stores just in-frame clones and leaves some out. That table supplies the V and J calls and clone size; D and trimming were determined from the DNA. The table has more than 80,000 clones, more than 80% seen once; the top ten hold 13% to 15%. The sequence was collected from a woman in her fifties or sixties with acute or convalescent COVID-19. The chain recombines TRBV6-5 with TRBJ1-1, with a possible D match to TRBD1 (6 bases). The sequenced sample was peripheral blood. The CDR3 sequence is CASSYYLGAGNTEAFF. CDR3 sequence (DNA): TGTGCCAGCAGTTATTACTTGGGGGCAGGGAACACTGAAGCTTTCTTT.